This is a list of T cell receptor beta chains from one sample in a study of T cell responses to AZD1222 COVID-19 vaccine. Generated by immunoSEQ multiplex PCR, the TCRdb table keeps only in-frame clones and is missing some. The sample holds 100,000 or so clones, 86% seen once. Here the sequenced sample was peripheral blood, taken on day 0 of AZD1222 vaccination. These receptors all come from an adult in good health. Each CDR3 is given with its conserved first and last residue. A D gene is named only where the DNA matches it firmly. The size entry is marked missing in some rows and otherwise reads once, few, many or a size class.

clone_size	j_call	d_call	v_call	cdr3_length	cdr3_nt	cdr3_aa
-	TRBJ2-1	TRBD2	TRBV9	14	TGTGCCAGCAGCGACCTAGCGGGAGTGACTGAGCAGTTCTTC	CASSDLAGVTEQFF
-	TRBJ2-1	-	TRBV5-1	15	TGCGCCAGCAGCCCCGTGGGGGGACCCGGCGATGAGCAGTTCTTC	CASSPVGGPGDEQFF
once	TRBJ1-1	-	TRBV3-1/TRBV3-2	13	TGTGCCAGCAGCCAAGAACCGCGGACTGAAGCTTTCTTT	CASSQEPRTEAFF
-	TRBJ2-7	TRBD2	TRBV27	15	TGTGCCAGCAGCCCCCGGCTAGCGGGACCTTACGAGCAGTACTTC	CASSPRLAGPYEQYF
-	TRBJ2-1	-	TRBV10-2	15	TGCGCCAGCAGTGCTACAGGGCCCACCTACAATGAGCAGTTCTTC	CASSATGPTYNEQFF
-	TRBJ2-5	-	TRBV19	12	TGTGCCAGTAGTCTCCTGGGAAAGACCCAGTACTTC	CASSLLGKTQYF
-	TRBJ2-1	TRBD2	TRBV28	16	TGTGCCAGCAGTTTAACTAGCGGGAGCGCCCCCCATGAGCAGTTCTTC	CASSLTSGSAPHEQFF
-	TRBJ2-7	-	TRBV6-5	16	TGTGCCAGCAGTTACGCCGGGCCGCCGAGGGCCTACGAGCAGTACTTC	CASSYAGPPRAYEQYF
-	TRBJ2-2	-	TRBV3-1/TRBV3-2	14	TGTGCCAGCAGCCAACAGGTGAACACCGGGGAGCTGTTTTTT	CASSQQVNTGELFF
-	TRBJ1-2	-	TRBV7-2	14	TGTGCCAGTTCCAGGACGGATAAGAACTATGGCTACACCTTC	CASSRTDKNYGYTF
-	TRBJ1-1	TRBD1	TRBV19	16	TGTGCCAGTAGTCCGAGACAGGGGTGGGGGAACACTGAAGCTTTCTTT	CASSPRQGWGNTEAFF
-	TRBJ1-5	-	TRBV19	15	TGTGCCAGTAGTATTAAGGGGCCTAGCAATCAGCCCCAGCATTTT	CASSIKGPSNQPQHF
-	TRBJ1-1	-	TRBV5-1	14	TGCGCCAGCAGCTTGCATCAATTGAACACTGAAGCTTTCTTT	CASSLHQLNTEAFF
few	TRBJ1-5	-	TRBV3-1/TRBV3-2	17	TGTGCCAGCAACATCCCCACCACAGGGTTGAGCAATCAGCCCCAGCATTTT	CASNIPTTGLSNQPQHF
-	TRBJ2-1	TRBD1	TRBV6-1	16	TGTGCCAGCAGTGAAGGGACAGGGGGCTTCTACAATGAGCAGTTCTTC	CASSEGTGGFYNEQFF
-	TRBJ2-7	-	TRBV10-3	15	TGTGCCATCAGTGAACCGGCGGGGACATCCTACGAGCAGTACTTC	CAISEPAGTSYEQYF
-	TRBJ1-4	TRBD1	TRBV5-1	15	TGCGCCAGCAGCTTGTCGACAGGGGGCGATGAAAAACTGTTTTTT	CASSLSTGGDEKLFF
-	TRBJ2-3	-	TRBV11-2	15	TGTGCCAGCAAGGTGCAGGGGCGGATCACAGATACGCAGTATTTT	CASKVQGRITDTQYF
-	TRBJ1-1	-	TRBV5-1	13	TGCGCCAGCAGCTTGTATCGGAACACTGAAGCTTTCTTT	CASSLYRNTEAFF
-	TRBJ2-7	TRBD1	TRBV29-1	12	TGCAGCGTGGGGGACAGGGGTTTCGAGCAGTACTTC	CSVGDRGFEQYF